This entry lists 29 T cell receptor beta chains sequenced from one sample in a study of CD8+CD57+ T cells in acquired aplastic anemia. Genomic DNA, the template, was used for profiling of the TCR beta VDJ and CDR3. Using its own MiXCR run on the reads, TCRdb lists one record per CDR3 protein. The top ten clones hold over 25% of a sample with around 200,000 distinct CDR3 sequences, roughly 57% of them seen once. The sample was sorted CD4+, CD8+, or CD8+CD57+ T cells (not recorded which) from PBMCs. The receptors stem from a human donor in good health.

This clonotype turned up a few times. The CDR3 protein is CASSLIPGDYSTDTQYF. CDR3 DNA: TGTGCCAGCAGCCTCATACCCGGGGACTACAGCACAGATACGCAGTATTTT. The V gene is TRBV13, the J gene TRBJ2-3, with 7 bases identical to TRBD2. The CDR3 length is 17 residues. Losses at the gene ends were 5 bases for V and 0 bases for J; bases not matched to a gene: 11. From germline, CDR1 is PRHDT and CDR2 FYEKMQ (reference sequence).

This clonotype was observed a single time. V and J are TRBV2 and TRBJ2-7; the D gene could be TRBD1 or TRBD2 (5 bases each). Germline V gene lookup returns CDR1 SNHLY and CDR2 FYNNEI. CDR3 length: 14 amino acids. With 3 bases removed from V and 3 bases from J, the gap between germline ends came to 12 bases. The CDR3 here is CASSEGPRLYEQYF. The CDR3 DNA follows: TGTGCCAGCAGTGAGGGACCAAGGCTCTACGAGCAGTACTTC. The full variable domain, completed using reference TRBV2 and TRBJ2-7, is EPEVTQTPSHQVTQMGQEVILRCVPISNHLYFYWYRQILGQKVEFLVSFYNNEISEKSEIFDDQFSVERPDGSNFTLKIRSTKLEDSAMYFCASSEGPRLYEQYFGPGTRLTVT.

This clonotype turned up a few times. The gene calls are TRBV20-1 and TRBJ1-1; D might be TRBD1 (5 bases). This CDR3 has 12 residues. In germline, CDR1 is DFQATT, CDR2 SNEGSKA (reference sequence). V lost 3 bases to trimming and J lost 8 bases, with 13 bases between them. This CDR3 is CSASPGGAEAFF. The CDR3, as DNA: TGCAGTGCTAGCCCCGGTGGGGCCGAAGCTTTCTTT.

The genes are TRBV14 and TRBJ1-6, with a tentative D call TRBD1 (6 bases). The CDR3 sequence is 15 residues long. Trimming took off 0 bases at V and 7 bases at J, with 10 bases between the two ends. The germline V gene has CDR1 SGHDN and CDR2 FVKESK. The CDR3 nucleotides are TGTGCCAGCAGCCAAGAGACAGGATTCAATTCACCCCTCCACTTT. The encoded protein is CASSQETGFNSPLHF.

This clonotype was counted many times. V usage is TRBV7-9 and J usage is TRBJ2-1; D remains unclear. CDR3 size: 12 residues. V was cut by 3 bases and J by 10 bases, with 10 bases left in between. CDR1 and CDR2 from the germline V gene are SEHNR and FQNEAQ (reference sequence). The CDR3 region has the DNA TGTGCCAGCAGCTTTAGCCCCCGGGAGCAGTTCTTC. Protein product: CASSFSPREQFF.

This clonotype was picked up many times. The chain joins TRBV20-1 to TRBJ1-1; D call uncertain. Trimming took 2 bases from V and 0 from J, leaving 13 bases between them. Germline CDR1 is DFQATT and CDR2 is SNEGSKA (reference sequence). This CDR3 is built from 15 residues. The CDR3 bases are TGCAGTGCTAGAAGCCTAGAAAACATGAACACTGAAGCTTTCTTT. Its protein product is CSARSLENMNTEAFF.

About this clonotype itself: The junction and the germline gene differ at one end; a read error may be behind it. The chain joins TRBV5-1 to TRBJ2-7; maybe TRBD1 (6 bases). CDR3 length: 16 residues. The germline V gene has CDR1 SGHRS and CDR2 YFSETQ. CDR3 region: CATTTGWGANTGELYF. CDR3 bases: TGCGCCACCACGACAGGTTGGGGCGCGAACACCGGGGAGCTGTACTTC.

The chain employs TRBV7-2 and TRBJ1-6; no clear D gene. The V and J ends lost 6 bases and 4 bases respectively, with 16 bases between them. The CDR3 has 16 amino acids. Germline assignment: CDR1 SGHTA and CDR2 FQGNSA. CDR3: CASSYFSNSYNSPLHF. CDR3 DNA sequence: TGTGCCAGCAGTTACTTTAGTAACAGTTATAATTCACCCCTCCACTTT.

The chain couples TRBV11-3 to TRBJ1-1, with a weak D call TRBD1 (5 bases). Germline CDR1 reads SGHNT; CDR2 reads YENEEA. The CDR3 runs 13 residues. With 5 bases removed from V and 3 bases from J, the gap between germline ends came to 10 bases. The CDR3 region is CASSPQGYTEAFF. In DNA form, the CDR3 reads TGTGCCAGCAGCCCGCAGGGCTACACTGAAGCTTTCTTT.

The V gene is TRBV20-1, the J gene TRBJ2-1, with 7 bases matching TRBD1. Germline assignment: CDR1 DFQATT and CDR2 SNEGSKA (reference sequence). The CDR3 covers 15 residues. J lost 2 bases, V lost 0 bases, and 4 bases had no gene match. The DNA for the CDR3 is TGCAGTGCTAGAGATGACAGGGCTACCTACAATGAGCAGTTCTTC. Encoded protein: CSARDDRATYNEQFF.

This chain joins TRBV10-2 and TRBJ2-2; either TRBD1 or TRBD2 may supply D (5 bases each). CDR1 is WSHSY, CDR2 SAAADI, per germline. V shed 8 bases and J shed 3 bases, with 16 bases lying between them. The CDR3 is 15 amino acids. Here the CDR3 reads CASFSVGTDTGELFF. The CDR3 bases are TGCGCCAGCTTCTCCGTTGGGACGGACACCGGGGAGCTGTTTTTT.

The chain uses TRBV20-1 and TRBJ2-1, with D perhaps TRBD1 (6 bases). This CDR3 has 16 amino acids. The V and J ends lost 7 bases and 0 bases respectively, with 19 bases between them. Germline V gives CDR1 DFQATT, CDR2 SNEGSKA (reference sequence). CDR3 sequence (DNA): TGCAGTGTCCCCGACAGGTTAAAAAGCTCCTACAATGAGCAGTTCTTC. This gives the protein CSVPDRLKSSYNEQFF.

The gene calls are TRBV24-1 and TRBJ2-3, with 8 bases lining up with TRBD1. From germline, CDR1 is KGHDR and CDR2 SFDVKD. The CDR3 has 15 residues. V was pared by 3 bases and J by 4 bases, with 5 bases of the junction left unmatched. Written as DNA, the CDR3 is TGTGCCACCAGTGATAGGGCAGGGGGCGCAGATACGCAGTATTTT. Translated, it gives CATSDRAGGADTQYF.

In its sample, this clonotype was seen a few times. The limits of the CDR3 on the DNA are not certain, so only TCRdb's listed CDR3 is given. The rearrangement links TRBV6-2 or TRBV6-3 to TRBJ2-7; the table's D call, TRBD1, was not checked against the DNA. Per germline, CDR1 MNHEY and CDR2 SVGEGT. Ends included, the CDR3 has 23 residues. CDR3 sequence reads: CASSFYICSARDFEGGLFDEQYF.

The DNA of the CDR3 is TGTGCCAGCAATAGGGGTAATTCACCCCTCCACTTT. This encodes CASNRGNSPLHF. The chain uses TRBV6-6 and TRBJ1-6; weak D call: TRBD1 (5 bases). V lost 7 bases and J 6 bases, leaving 7 bases between the germline ends. The CDR3 length is 12 residues. Germline assignment: CDR1 MNHNY and CDR2 SVGAGI (reference sequence).

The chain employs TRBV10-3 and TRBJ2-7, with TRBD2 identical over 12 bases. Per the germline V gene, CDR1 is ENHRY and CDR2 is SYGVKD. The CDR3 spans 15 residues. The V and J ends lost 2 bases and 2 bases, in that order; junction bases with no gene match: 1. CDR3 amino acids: CAISEASGGAYEQYF. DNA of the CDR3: TGTGCCATCAGTGAGGCTAGCGGGGGGGCCTACGAGCAGTACTTC.

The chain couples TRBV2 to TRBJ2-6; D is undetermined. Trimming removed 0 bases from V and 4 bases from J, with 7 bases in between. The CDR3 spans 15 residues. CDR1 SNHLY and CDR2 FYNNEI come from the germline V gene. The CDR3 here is CASSEASTGANVLTF. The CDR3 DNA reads TGTGCCAGCAGTGAAGCTAGTACGGGGGCCAACGTCCTGACTTTC. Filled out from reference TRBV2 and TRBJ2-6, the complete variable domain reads EPEVTQTPSHQVTQMGQEVILRCVPISNHLYFYWYRQILGQKVEFLVSFYNNEISEKSEIFDDQFSVERPDGSNFTLKIRSTKLEDSAMYFCASSEASTGANVLTFGAGSRLTVL.

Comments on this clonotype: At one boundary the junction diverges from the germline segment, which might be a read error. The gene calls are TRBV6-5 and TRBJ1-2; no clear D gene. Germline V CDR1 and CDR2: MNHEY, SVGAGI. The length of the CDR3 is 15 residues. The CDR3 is CASSESVFASYGYAF. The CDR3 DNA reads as TGTGCCAGCAGTGAATCGGTTTTCGCAAGCTATGGCTACGCCTTC.

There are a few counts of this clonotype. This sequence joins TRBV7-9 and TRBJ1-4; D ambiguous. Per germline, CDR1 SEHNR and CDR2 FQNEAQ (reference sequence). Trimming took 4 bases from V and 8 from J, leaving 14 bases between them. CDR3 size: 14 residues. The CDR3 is CASSSRTEGEKLFF. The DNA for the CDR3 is TGTGCCAGCAGCTCCCGAACGGAGGGCGAAAAACTGTTTTTT. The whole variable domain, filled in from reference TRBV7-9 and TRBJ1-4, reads DTGVSQNPRHKITKRGQNVTFRCDPISEHNRLYWYRQTLGQGPEFLTYFQNEAQLEKSRLLSDRFSAERPKGSFSTLEIQRTEQGDSAMYLCASSSRTEGEKLFFGSGTQLSVL.

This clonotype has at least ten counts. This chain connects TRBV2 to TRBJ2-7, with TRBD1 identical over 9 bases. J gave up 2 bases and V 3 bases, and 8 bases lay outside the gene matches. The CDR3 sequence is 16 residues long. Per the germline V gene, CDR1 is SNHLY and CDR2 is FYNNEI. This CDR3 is CASSEGPQGATYEQYF. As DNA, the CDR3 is TGTGCCAGCAGTGAGGGTCCACAGGGGGCTACCTACGAGCAGTACTTC. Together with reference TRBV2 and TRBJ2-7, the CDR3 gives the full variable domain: EPEVTQTPSHQVTQMGQEVILRCVPISNHLYFYWYRQILGQKVEFLVSFYNNEISEKSEIFDDQFSVERPDGSNFTLKIRSTKLEDSAMYFCASSEGPQGATYEQYFGPGTRLTVT.

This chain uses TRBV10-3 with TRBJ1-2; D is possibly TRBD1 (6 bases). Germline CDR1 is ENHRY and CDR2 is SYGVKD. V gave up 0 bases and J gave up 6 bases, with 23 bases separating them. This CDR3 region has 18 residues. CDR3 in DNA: TGTGCCATCAGTGAGTCCCCTAGGGGACAACTGATTTACAATGGCTACACCTTC. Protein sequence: CAISESPRGQLIYNGYTF.

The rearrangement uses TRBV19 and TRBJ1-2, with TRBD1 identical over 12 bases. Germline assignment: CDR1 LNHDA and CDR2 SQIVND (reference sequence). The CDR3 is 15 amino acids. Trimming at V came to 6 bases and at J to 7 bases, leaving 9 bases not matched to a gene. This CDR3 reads CASSYLGQGARGYTF. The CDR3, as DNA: TGTGCCAGTAGCTACTTGGGACAGGGGGCGCGTGGCTACACCTTC.

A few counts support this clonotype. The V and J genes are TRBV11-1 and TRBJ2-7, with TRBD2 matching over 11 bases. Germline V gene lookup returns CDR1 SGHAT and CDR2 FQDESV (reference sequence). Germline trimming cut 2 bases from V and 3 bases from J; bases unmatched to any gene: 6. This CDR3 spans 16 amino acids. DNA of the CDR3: TGTGCCAGCAGCTTACTAACCGGGACTAGCGGCTACGAGCAGTACTTC. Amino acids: CASSLLTGTSGYEQYF.

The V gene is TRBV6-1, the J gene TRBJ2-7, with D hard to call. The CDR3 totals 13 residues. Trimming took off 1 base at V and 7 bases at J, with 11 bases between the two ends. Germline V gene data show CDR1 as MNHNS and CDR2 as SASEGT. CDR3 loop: CASSEGLTGEQYF. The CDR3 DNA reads TGTGCCAGCAGTGAAGGGTTGACCGGGGAGCAGTACTTC.

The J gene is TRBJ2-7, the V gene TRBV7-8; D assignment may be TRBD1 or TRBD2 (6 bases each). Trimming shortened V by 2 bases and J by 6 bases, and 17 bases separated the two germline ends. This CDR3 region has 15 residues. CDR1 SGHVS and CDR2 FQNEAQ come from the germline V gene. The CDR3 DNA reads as TGTGCCAGCAGCTTACGGGTGGATGGAGGGGGCGAGCAGTACTTC. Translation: CASSLRVDGGGEQYF.

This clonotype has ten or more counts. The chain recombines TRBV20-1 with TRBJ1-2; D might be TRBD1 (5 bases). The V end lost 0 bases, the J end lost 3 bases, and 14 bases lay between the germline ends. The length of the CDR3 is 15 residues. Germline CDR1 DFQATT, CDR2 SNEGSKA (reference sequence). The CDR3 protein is CSARDGSRGYYGYTF. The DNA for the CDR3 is TGCAGTGCTAGAGACGGGTCCCGGGGGTACTATGGCTACACCTTC.

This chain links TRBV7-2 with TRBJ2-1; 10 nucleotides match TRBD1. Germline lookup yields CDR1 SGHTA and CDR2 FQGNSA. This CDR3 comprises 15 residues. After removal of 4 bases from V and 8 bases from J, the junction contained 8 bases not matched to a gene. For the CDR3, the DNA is TGTGCCAGCAGCTCAAGACAGGGGGCGGCATATGAGCAGTTCTTC. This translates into CASSSRQGAAYEQFF.

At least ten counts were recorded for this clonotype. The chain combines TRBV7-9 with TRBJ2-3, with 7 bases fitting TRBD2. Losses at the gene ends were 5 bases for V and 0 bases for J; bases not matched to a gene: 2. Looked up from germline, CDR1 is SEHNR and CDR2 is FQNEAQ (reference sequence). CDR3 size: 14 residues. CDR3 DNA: TGTGCCAGCAGCCAGCGGGACAGCACAGATACGCAGTATTTT. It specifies CASSQRDSTDTQYF.

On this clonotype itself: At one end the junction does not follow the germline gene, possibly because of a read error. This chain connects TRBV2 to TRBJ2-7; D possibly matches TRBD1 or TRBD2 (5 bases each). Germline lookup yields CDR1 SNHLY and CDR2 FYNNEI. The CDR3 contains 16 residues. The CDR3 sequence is CASLSQGQGPSYEQHF. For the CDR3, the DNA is TGTGCCAGCCTGTCCCAAGGGCAGGGACCCTCCTACGAGCAGCACTTC.